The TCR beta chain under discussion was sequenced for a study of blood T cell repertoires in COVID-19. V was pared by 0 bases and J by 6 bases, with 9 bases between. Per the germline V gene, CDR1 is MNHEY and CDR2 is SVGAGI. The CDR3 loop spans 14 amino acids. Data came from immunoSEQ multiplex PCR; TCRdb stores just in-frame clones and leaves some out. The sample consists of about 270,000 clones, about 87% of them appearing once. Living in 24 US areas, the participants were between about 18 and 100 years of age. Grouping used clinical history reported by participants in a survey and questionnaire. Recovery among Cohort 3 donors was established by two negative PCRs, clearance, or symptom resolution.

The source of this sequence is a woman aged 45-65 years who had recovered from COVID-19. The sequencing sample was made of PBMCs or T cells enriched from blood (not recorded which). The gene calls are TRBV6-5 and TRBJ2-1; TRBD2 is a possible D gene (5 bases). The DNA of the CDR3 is TGTGCCAGCAGTTACTCCCGGACTCTCAATGAGCAGTTCTTC. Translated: CASSYSRTLNEQFF.